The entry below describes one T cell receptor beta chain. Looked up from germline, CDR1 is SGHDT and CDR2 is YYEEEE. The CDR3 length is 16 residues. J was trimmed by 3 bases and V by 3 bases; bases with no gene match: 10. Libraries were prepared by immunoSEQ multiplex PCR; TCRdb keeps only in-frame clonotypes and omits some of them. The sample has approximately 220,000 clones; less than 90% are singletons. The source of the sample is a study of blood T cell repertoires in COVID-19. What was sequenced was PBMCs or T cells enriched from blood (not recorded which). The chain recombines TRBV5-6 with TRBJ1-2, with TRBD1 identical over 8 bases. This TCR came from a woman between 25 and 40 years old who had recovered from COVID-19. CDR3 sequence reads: CASSSAFQGAYYGYTF. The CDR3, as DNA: TGTGCCAGCAGCTCGGCCTTTCAGGGGGCCTACTATGGCTACACCTTC.